Presented here are 20 T cell receptor beta chains from one specimen sequenced in a study of cytomegalovirus exposure and HLA in healthy donors (dated by TCRdb to between 2016 and 2019). Receptor amplification or capture employed the immunoSEQ multiplex PCR assay. The multiplex PCR relied on a mix of 60 forward primers for TCR Vbeta segments and 13 reverse primers for TCR Jbeta segments. TCRdb took over this immuneACCESS table, retaining in-frame rearrangements with V and J assigned. Such tables are incomplete; in checked studies, under half of the missing clones stem from an unresolved V gene, and the remainder is unexplained. Across this sample there are 150,000 to 200,000 clones, with 75% to 80% seen only once. Of the sample, over 11% falls within the top ten clones. Input material: PBMCs. Every receptor here comes from a man aged 50 to 60 in good health and CMV-seropositive.

The V and J genes are TRBV10-3 and TRBJ2-3, with 12 bases identical to TRBD2. This CDR3 spans 18 amino acids. V was clipped by 3 bases and J by 6 bases; unmatched bases: 13. The germline V gene has CDR1 ENHRY and CDR2 SYGVKD. The CDR3 nucleotides are TGTGCCATCAGTGAAGGCGGGGCTAGCGGGGGGGTGAAGGATACGCAGTATTTT. Protein sequence: CAISEGGASGGVKDTQYF.

The gene calls are TRBV7-9 and TRBJ2-7; tentative D call: TRBD2 (6 bases). V gave up 5 bases and J gave up 4 bases, with 15 bases separating them. The CDR3 spans 14 residues. The germline V gene encodes CDR1 SEHNR and CDR2 FQNEAQ (reference sequence). The CDR3 loop is CASSIPGRGYEQYF. CDR3 nucleotide sequence: TGTGCCAGCAGCATACCGGGACGGGGGTACGAGCAGTACTTC.

The V and J genes are TRBV29-1 and TRBJ1-3, with D possibly matching TRBD1 (6 bases). The CDR3 is made up of 15 amino acids. The germline CDR1 and CDR2 sequences are SQVTM and ANQGSEA. V was cut by 2 bases and J by 0 bases, with 11 bases left in between. CDR3 residues: CSVETGPLSGNTIYF. CDR3 sequence (DNA): TGCAGCGTTGAAACAGGGCCTCTCTCTGGAAACACCATATATTTT.

This chain connects TRBV5-5 to TRBJ2-7; TRBD1 is a possible D gene (5 bases). The germline CDR1 and CDR2 sequences are SGHKS and YYEKEE (reference sequence). Trimming shortened V by 4 bases and J by 1 base, and 12 bases separated the two germline ends. The CDR3 extends over 14 amino acids. Here the CDR3 reads CASSVRQSSYEQYF. CDR3 nucleotides: TGTGCCAGCAGCGTGAGACAGAGTTCCTACGAGCAGTACTTC.

V is TRBV6-1 and J is TRBJ1-1; maybe TRBD1 (5 bases). V lost 5 bases to trimming and J lost 5 bases, with 12 bases between them. The CDR3 is 13 residues long. CDR1 is MNHNS, CDR2 SASEGT, per germline. CDR3 sequence reads: CASSKEGWTEAFF. In DNA form, the CDR3 reads TGTGCCAGCAGTAAGGAGGGGTGGACTGAAGCTTTCTTT.

This clone is a singleton in its sample. This chain uses TRBV10-3 with TRBJ1-5, with 7 bases that match TRBD1. V lost 4 bases, J lost 3 bases, and 3 bases stayed unmatched. Per the germline V gene, CDR1 is ENHRY and CDR2 is SYGVKD. The CDR3 totals 14 residues. The CDR3 DNA is TGTGCCATCAGTGGTGACAGGGACAATCAGCCCCAGCATTTT. It codes for CAISGDRDNQPQHF.

This clone was observed a few times. This rearrangement joins TRBV5-6 to TRBJ1-1, with 8 bases aligning to TRBD1. Germline V gene sequence: CDR1 SGHDT, CDR2 YYEEEE. V trimming: 3 bases; J trimming: 5 bases; junction bases outside the gene matches: 6. The CDR3 consists of 14 residues. DNA of the CDR3: TGTGCCAGCAGCTACGGGACAGGATCAACTGAAGCTTTCTTT. It encodes CASSYGTGSTEAFF.

This clone occurred a few times. This chain uses TRBV6-4 with TRBJ1-1; D unclear. V was pared by 6 bases and J by 4 bases, with 18 bases between. Germline loops: CDR1 MRHNA, CDR2 SNTAGT. The CDR3 spans 15 residues. The CDR3 protein is CASRYTLLEVTEAFF. CDR3 DNA: TGTGCCAGCAGATACACCCTCCTAGAGGTCACTGAAGCTTTCTTT.

The rearrangement uses TRBV27 and TRBJ2-5; 8 nucleotides agree with TRBD1. The trim removed 7 bases at V and 5 bases at J, leaving 12 bases unmatched. Germline CDR1 is MNHEY and CDR2 is SMNVEV (reference sequence). This CDR3 comprises 15 residues. CDR3 sequence reads: CASKMDRAGSETQYF. CDR3 coding DNA: TGTGCCAGCAAAATGGACAGGGCAGGTTCGGAGACCCAGTACTTC.

This clone was recorded a few times. This rearrangement joins TRBV19 to TRBJ1-1, with 9 bases identical to TRBD1. Germline assignment: CDR1 LNHDA and CDR2 SQIVND (reference sequence). This CDR3 spans 13 amino acids. J was trimmed by 5 bases and V by 8 bases; bases with no gene match: 6. The CDR3 loop is CASQTGGRTEAFF. The CDR3 DNA is TGTGCCAGTCAAACAGGGGGCCGGACTGAAGCTTTCTTT.

DNA of the CDR3: TGTGCCAGTAGTATAGGCTCCAGGACAGGACGATACGAGCAGTACTTC. Translating it yields CASSIGSRTGRYEQYF. The V and J genes are TRBV19 and TRBJ2-7, with 7 nucleotides matching TRBD1. V lost 1 base and J lost 4; bases outside the gene matches: 10. Germline CDR1 and CDR2: LNHDA and SQIVND (reference sequence). The CDR3 extends over 16 amino acids.

The J gene is TRBJ1-5, the V gene TRBV6-6; the match to TRBD1 covers 8 bases. Germline V gene lookup returns CDR1 MNHNY and CDR2 SVGAGI (reference sequence). CDR3 length: 15 residues. Trimming at V came to 5 bases and at J to 5 bases, leaving 8 bases not matched to a gene. CDR3 amino acids: CASSGADRGDQPQHF. CDR3 sequence (DNA): TGTGCCAGCAGTGGAGCAGACAGGGGAGATCAGCCCCAGCATTTT.

The genes are TRBV2 and TRBJ1-6; D is undetermined. V was cut by 4 bases and J by 9 bases, with 10 bases left in between. Per the germline V gene, CDR1 is SNHLY and CDR2 is FYNNEI. The CDR3 runs 13 residues. The CDR3 region has the DNA TGTGCCAGCAGTGCCGAACGGGGTTCACCCCTCCACTTT. Residues: CASSAERGSPLHF. The whole variable domain, filled in from reference TRBV2 and TRBJ1-6, reads EPEVTQTPSHQVTQMGQEVILRCVPISNHLYFYWYRQILGQKVEFLVSFYNNEISEKSEIFDDQFSVERPDGSNFTLKIRSTKLEDSAMYFCASSAERGSPLHFGNGTRLTVT.

This sequence joins TRBV2 and TRBJ1-5; 7 bases are a match to TRBD1. The CDR3 sequence is 12 residues long. Trimming at V came to 9 bases and at J to 4 bases, leaving 3 bases not matched to a gene. The germline V gene encodes CDR1 SNHLY and CDR2 FYNNEI. The CDR3 sequence is CARDRENQPQHF. In DNA, the CDR3 is TGTGCCAGAGACAGGGAAAATCAGCCCCAGCATTTT.

The J gene is TRBJ1-4, the V gene TRBV9, with TRBD1 matching over 8 bases. CDR1 SGDLS and CDR2 YYNGEE come from the germline V gene. This CDR3 has 13 residues. V was pared by 3 bases and J by 13 bases, with 8 bases of the junction left unmatched. CDR3 region: CASSEADRGRLFF. The CDR3 DNA follows: TGTGCCAGCAGCGAGGCCGACAGGGGAAGACTGTTTTTT.

The rearrangement joins TRBV2 to TRBJ1-6; 7 positions match TRBD1. Germline trimming cut 1 base from V and 12 bases from J; bases unmatched to any gene: 9. There are 15 residues in the CDR3. In germline, CDR1 is SNHLY, CDR2 FYNNEI. The CDR3 here is CASSEGTGRSVPLHF. For the CDR3, the DNA is TGTGCCAGCAGTGAAGGGACAGGTCGCAGTGTACCCCTCCACTTT.

The rearrangement links TRBV5-5 to TRBJ2-2; D remains unclear. Germline-derived CDR1 and CDR2 are SGHKS and YYEKEE (reference sequence). Trimming shortened V by 4 bases and J by 6 bases, and 16 bases separated the two germline ends. This CDR3 is 15 amino acids long. The CDR3, as DNA: TGTGCCAGCAGCGCGGCGGTCGTCGAAGCCGGGGAGCTGTTTTTT. Translation: CASSAAVVEAGELFF.

J is TRBJ1-6 and V is TRBV2; the D gene is possibly TRBD1 (6 bases). The CDR3 loop spans 15 amino acids. CDR1 and CDR2 (germline): SNHLY, FYNNEI. Trimming cost V 7 bases and J 10 bases, with 20 bases left between them. The CDR3 region has the DNA TGTGCCAGCACCTGGACAGACGTATACGAGTCACCCCTCCACTTT. This gives the protein CASTWTDVYESPLHF.

This chain's CDR3 is CASSLGWQGHSYEQYV. The CDR3 DNA follows: TGTGCCAGCAGCTTGGGCTGGCAGGGACACTCCTACGAGCAGTACGTC. V is TRBV5-8 and J is TRBJ2-7, with a weak D call TRBD1 (6 bases). Between the trimmed V and J ends, which lost 0 bases and 0 bases, there was a span of 13 bases. This CDR3 region has 16 residues. Germline values: CDR1 SGHTS, CDR2 YDEGEE.

This chain joins TRBV11-1 and TRBJ1-1; D not resolved. This CDR3 is built from 15 residues. V dropped 1 base and J dropped 1 base, with 10 bases sitting between them. CDR1 is SGHAT, CDR2 FQDESV, per germline (reference sequence). Here the CDR3 DNA reads TGTGCCAGCAGCTTAGGGGCCACCGGGAACACTGAAGCTTTCTTT. As protein: CASSLGATGNTEAFF. Full variable domain (remainder filled in from reference TRBV11-1 and TRBJ1-1): EAEVAQSPRYKITEKSQAVAFWCDPISGHATLYWYRQILGQGPELLVQFQDESVVDDSQLPKDRFSAERLKGVDSTLKIQPAELGDSAMYLCASSLGATGNTEAFFGQGTRLTVV.